Included here is one T cell receptor beta chain sequence, with context. Original methodology: Reference gene primer amplification gave nucleated cell count estimates. Method: immunoSEQ multiplex PCR; TCRdb's copy keeps in-frame clones and lacks some. V, J and clone size reflect that table, while D and trimming were determined from the DNA. The sample records some 200,000 clones, more than 85% being singletons. This record comes from a study of blood T cell repertoires in COVID-19. The overall study: Specimens from acute and convalescent COVID-19 originated in the United States, Italy and Spain. T cells, B-cell-depleted T cells, or PBMCs provided the cDNA or gDNA that served as material.

Germline lookup yields CDR1 SGHDN and CDR2 FVKESK. This CDR3 has 12 amino acids. Trimming pared 3 bases from V and 3 bases from J, leaving 3 bases between. The rearrangement uses TRBV14 and TRBJ2-1; no clear D gene. Sequencing was performed on peripheral blood. The TCR originated in a woman aged 80 or older in a cohort sampled during active or convalescent COVID-19. The CDR3 bases are TGTGCCAGCAGCCATAACTACAATGAGCAGTTCTTC. Translating it yields CASSHNYNEQFF.